The 28 T cell receptor beta chains presented below share a single source sample, sequenced in a study of cytomegalovirus exposure and HLA in healthy donors. PCR used 60 Vbeta primers and 13 Jbeta primers. Produced via immunoSEQ multiplex PCR; TCRdb's table is partial and in-frame only. The data contain about 170,000 clones, about 62% of them singletons. What was sequenced was PBMCs. The receptors were sampled from a man aged 40-49 years in good health and CMV-seronegative.

This clone was recorded only once. This chain uses TRBV6-4 with TRBJ2-1; tentatively, D is TRBD2 (6 bases). With 3 bases removed from V and 3 bases from J, the gap between germline ends came to 18 bases. The CDR3 extends over 17 amino acids. The germline gives CDR1 MRHNA, CDR2 SNTAGT. The CDR3 is CASSEGSGGASYNEQFF. CDR3 DNA sequence: TGTGCCAGCAGTGAAGGGAGTGGAGGGGCTAGCTACAATGAGCAGTTCTTC.

This clone was seen a handful of times. This chain connects TRBV5-1 to TRBJ2-1; D perhaps matches TRBD2 (5 bases). The CDR3 is 17 amino acids. The germline CDR1 and CDR2 sequences are SGHRS and YFSETQ. V was shortened by 3 bases and J by 4 bases, with 20 bases between the two germline ends. CDR3 residues: CASSSTGRIATYNEQFF. In nucleotides, the CDR3 is TGCGCCAGCAGCTCCACGGGGAGAATAGCGACTTACAATGAGCAGTTCTTC.

V is TRBV4-1 and J is TRBJ2-1; tentative D call: TRBD2 (6 bases). The germline V gene has CDR1 MGHRA and CDR2 YSYEKL. The CDR3 has 17 residues. Trimming removed 4 bases from V and 9 bases from J, with 25 bases in between. CDR3: CASSPSIVAGPRGEQFF. CDR3 nucleotides: TGCGCCAGCAGCCCAAGTATAGTGGCGGGGCCAAGGGGTGAGCAGTTCTTC.

The V call is TRBV11-2, the J call TRBJ2-1; 8 bases fit TRBD2. The CDR3 is made up of 15 amino acids. After removal of 5 bases from V and 7 bases from J, the junction contained 10 bases not matched to a gene. Germline V gene lookup returns CDR1 SGHAT and CDR2 FQNNGV. The CDR3 is CASSLRTSMGNEQFF. Here the CDR3 DNA reads TGTGCCAGCAGCCTGCGGACTAGCATGGGGAATGAGCAGTTCTTC.

This chain connects TRBV27 to TRBJ2-1; the match to TRBD2 covers 8 bases. The CDR3 runs to 12 residues. Germline V gives CDR1 MNHEY, CDR2 SMNVEV (reference sequence). The V and J ends lost 11 bases and 6 bases, in that order; junction bases with no gene match: 6. CDR3 nucleotides: TGTGCCTCTAGCGGGTCATCCAATGAGCAGTTCTTC. Residues: CASSGSSNEQFF.

The chain is built from TRBV5-5 and TRBJ2-7, with D possibly being TRBD2 (5 bases). Germline assignment: CDR1 SGHKS and CDR2 YYEKEE (reference sequence). The CDR3 loop spans 15 amino acids. V was shortened by 0 bases and J by 3 bases, with 13 bases between the two germline ends. For the CDR3, the DNA is TGTGCCAGCAGCTTGGGTCTCGTCGGGGTCTACGAGCAGTACTTC. Translated, it gives CASSLGLVGVYEQYF.

This clone came up a few times. The chain uses TRBV7-2 and TRBJ2-7, with 8 bases matching TRBD2. Unmatched junction bases numbered 10, after V lost 1 base and J lost 2 bases. Per the germline V gene, CDR1 is SGHTA and CDR2 is FQGNSA. The CDR3 length is 17 residues. As DNA, the CDR3 is TGTGCCAGCAGCTTAGTGGGACTAGGTGCCCGAACCTACGAGCAGTACTTC. Residues: CASSLVGLGARTYEQYF.

This clone was recorded only once. The gene calls are TRBV5-1 and TRBJ2-2; a possible D gene is TRBD1 (6 bases). Trimming cost V 2 bases and J 6 bases, with 14 bases left between them. The germline V gene encodes CDR1 SGHRS and CDR2 YFSETQ. CDR3 size: 15 residues. For the CDR3, the DNA is TGCGCCAGCAGCTTCATGGCAGGGGCCCCCGGGGAGCTGTTTTTT. Its translation is CASSFMAGAPGELFF.

This clone turned up a few times. The gene calls are TRBV6-1 and TRBJ2-7, with D tentatively TRBD1 (5 bases). Trimming left V 10 bases short and J 3 bases short, with 16 bases between. Germline-derived CDR1 and CDR2 are MNHNS and SASEGT. The CDR3 runs to 13 residues. As DNA, the CDR3 is TGTGCCATCCTCCAGGGTACCGGCTACGAGCAGTACTTC. It encodes CAILQGTGYEQYF.

V and J are TRBV5-4 and TRBJ2-3; the match to TRBD2 covers 8 bases. Germline lookup yields CDR1 SGHNT and CDR2 YYREEE (reference sequence). The V segment lost 4 bases and the J segment 6 bases; nucleotides outside the gene matches: 10. This CDR3 comprises 15 residues. CDR3 DNA: TGTGCCAGCAGCCTGAGCGGGGGCTATGGGGATACGCAGTATTTT. Translating it yields CASSLSGGYGDTQYF.

This clone was detected a few times. The chain employs TRBV5-1 and TRBJ1-5; D remains ambiguous. V lost 0 bases, J lost 4 bases, and 5 bases lay in between. The CDR3 has 13 amino acids. Germline CDR1 and CDR2: SGHRS and YFSETQ. The CDR3 loop reads CASSLAQNQPQHF. CDR3 nucleotides: TGCGCCAGCAGCTTGGCACAGAATCAGCCCCAGCATTTT.

The gene calls are TRBV19 and TRBJ2-4, with D possibly matching TRBD1 (6 bases). Per germline, CDR1 LNHDA and CDR2 SQIVND (reference sequence). There are 13 residues in the CDR3. Trimming removed 7 bases at V and 3 bases at J, with 10 bases between. Here the CDR3 reads CASMGTSKNIQYF. In nucleotides, the CDR3 is TGTGCCAGTATGGGGACAAGCAAAAACATTCAGTACTTC.

The chain employs TRBV5-1 and TRBJ2-1, with D possibly TRBD2 on 5 matching bases. Trimming took off 1 base at V and 0 bases at J, with 11 bases between the two ends. The CDR3 covers 16 residues. Germline values: CDR1 SGHRS, CDR2 YFSETQ. The CDR3 DNA reads TGCGCCAGCAGCTTGTTAGGGAGCGGCTCCTACAATGAGCAGTTCTTC. Amino acid sequence: CASSLLGSGSYNEQFF.

The rearrangement links TRBV9 to TRBJ1-1, with D possibly TRBD1 on 6 matching bases. This CDR3 is built from 17 residues. V was pared by 7 bases and J by 6 bases, with 28 bases between. Germline CDR1 SGDLS, CDR2 YYNGEE. This CDR3 is CASSPRGEGQWGAEAFF. The CDR3 region has the DNA TGTGCCAGCTCGCCGCGAGGGGAGGGACAATGGGGGGCTGAAGCTTTCTTT.

This clone has only a few counts. The J gene is TRBJ1-2, the V gene TRBV28; unclear D gene. The germline V gene encodes CDR1 MDHEN and CDR2 SYDVKM. CDR3 length: 12 residues. V dropped 2 bases and J dropped 6 bases, with 7 bases sitting between them. CDR3 amino acids: CASSLNQDGYTF. The CDR3 coding sequence is TGTGCCAGCAGTTTAAATCAGGATGGCTACACCTTC.

The rearrangement joins TRBV25-1 to TRBJ2-3, with D uncertain. Between the trimmed V and J ends, which lost 2 bases and 1 base, there was a span of 4 bases. Per the germline V gene, CDR1 is MGHDK and CDR2 is SYGVNS. This CDR3 has 13 amino acids. CDR3 sequence: CASSEPGTDTQYF. The CDR3 DNA sequence: TGTGCCAGCAGTGAACCTGGCACAGATACGCAGTATTTT.

This clone has more than one count but fewer than ten. The rearrangement joins TRBV6-5 to TRBJ2-7, with TRBD2 matching over 7 bases. V lost 5 bases, J lost 2 bases, and 6 bases stayed unmatched. CDR1 is MNHEY and CDR2 is SVGAGI in the germline V gene. The CDR3 loop spans 14 amino acids. The CDR3 loop is CASSQTSPPYEQYF. CDR3 bases: TGTGCCAGCAGTCAGACTAGCCCGCCCTACGAGCAGTACTTC.

V usage is TRBV27 and J usage is TRBJ1-3, with D hard to call. Trimming shortened V by 4 bases and J by 2 bases, and 15 bases separated the two germline ends. CDR1 MNHEY and CDR2 SMNVEV come from the germline V gene (reference sequence). CDR3 size: 16 residues. In nucleotides, the CDR3 is TGTGCCAGCAGTTCGGCGGAGAAGAGGACTGGAAACACCATATATTTT. Protein sequence: CASSSAEKRTGNTIYF.

This clone was seen a single time. The J gene is TRBJ2-3, the V gene TRBV29-1, with D perhaps matching TRBD1 (6 bases). This CDR3 comprises 14 residues. Trimming removed 4 bases from V and 3 bases from J, with 14 bases in between. The germline V gene has CDR1 SQVTM and CDR2 ANQGSEA. For the CDR3, the DNA is TGCAGCGTTGCGAGGGGGTCCTCTACAGATACGCAGTATTTT. Translating it yields CSVARGSSTDTQYF.

The CDR3 here is CASSLGLSGSTPYEQYF. CDR3 nucleotides: TGCGCCAGCAGCCTAGGACTTAGCGGGAGCACCCCCTACGAGCAGTACTTC. V gene TRBV4-3 combines with J gene TRBJ2-7, with 9 bases lining up with TRBD2. The CDR3 runs to 17 residues. The J segment lost 2 bases and the V segment lost 4 bases, leaving 12 bases of the junction unmatched. The germline gives CDR1 LGHNA, CDR2 YSLEER.

The DNA for the CDR3 is TGTGCCAGCAACGAACTCCGGGAGACCCAGTACTTC. Translating it yields CASNELRETQYF. The chain combines TRBV7-9 with TRBJ2-5; unclear D gene. CDR1 SEHNR and CDR2 FQNEAQ come from the germline V gene (reference sequence). With 7 bases removed from V and 5 bases from J, the gap between germline ends came to 11 bases. This CDR3 comprises 12 residues.

The chain uses TRBV12-5 and TRBJ2-2; unclear D gene. V was trimmed by 8 bases and J by 3 bases, leaving 7 bases between them. The germline gives CDR1 LGHNT, CDR2 FRNRAP. This CDR3 contains 12 residues. DNA for the CDR3: TGTGCTAGTTCCCAGGACACCGGGGAGCTGTTTTTT. It yields the protein CASSQDTGELFF.

The V and J genes are TRBV4-1 and TRBJ2-5; D not certain. The V and J ends lost 1 base and 3 bases respectively, with 9 bases between them. Germline CDR1 and CDR2: MGHRA and YSYEKL. This CDR3 is built from 14 residues. The DNA of the CDR3 is TGCGCCAGCAGCCAAGTCTGGGCAAAAGAGACCCAGTACTTC. Its protein product is CASSQVWAKETQYF.

The table lists this clone with a few counts. The CDR3 bases are TGTGCCAGCAGTTTAGGGCGCTTTGGCTACACCTTC. Its translation is CASSLGRFGYTF. The chain recombines TRBV28 with TRBJ1-2; no clear D gene. Per germline, CDR1 MDHEN and CDR2 SYDVKM. The ends were cut back, 2 bases at V and 7 bases at J, with 8 bases in the middle. This CDR3 is built from 12 residues.

This clone was picked up a small number of times. This rearrangement joins TRBV4-3 to TRBJ2-5, with 11 bases that match TRBD2. Germline assignment: CDR1 LGHNA and CDR2 YSLEER. The CDR3 spans 17 residues. V lost 0 bases, J lost 5 bases, and 8 bases stayed unmatched. The CDR3 region has the DNA TGCGCCAGCAGCCAAGAGGCGGTAGCGGGGGGGACGGAGACCCAGTACTTC. Translating it yields CASSQEAVAGGTETQYF.

V gene TRBV19 combines with J gene TRBJ1-2; TRBD1 agrees at 7 bases. Losses at the gene ends were 6 bases for V and 4 bases for J; bases not matched to a gene: 5. Germline V gene sequence: CDR1 LNHDA, CDR2 SQIVND (reference sequence). CDR3 length: 13 amino acids. The CDR3 nucleotides are TGTGCCAGTAGCACAGGACAGGCCTATGGCTACACCTTC. Translated, it gives CASSTGQAYGYTF.

The chain links TRBV19 to TRBJ2-7; TRBD2 agrees at 7 bases. This CDR3 comprises 16 residues. Germline V lookup: CDR1 LNHDA, CDR2 SQIVND (reference sequence). Unmatched junction bases numbered 13, after V lost 5 bases and J lost 3 bases. CDR3 DNA: TGTGCCAGTAGTCCTAGCCTAGCGGAGGCGGGCTACGAGCAGTACTTC. This translates into CASSPSLAEAGYEQYF.

The rearrangement links TRBV4-2 to TRBJ2-1; TRBD2 agrees at 10 bases. Per the germline V gene, CDR1 is LGHNA and CDR2 is YNFKEQ. V gave up 0 bases and J gave up 3 bases; unmatched junction bases: 2. The CDR3 has 16 residues. Written as DNA, the CDR3 is TGTGCCAGCAGCCAAGAACTAGCGGGGATCTACAATGAGCAGTTCTTC. Its protein is CASSQELAGIYNEQFF.